This section outlines one TCR beta chain sequence together with its context. Its antigen is as yet unknown. Germline CDR1 reads SNHLY; CDR2 reads FYNNEI. The CDR3 is 13 amino acids. Trimming took 6 bases from V and 4 from J, leaving 13 bases between them. PCR amplification relied on 60 Vbeta primers (plus 13 Jbeta primers). Here immunoSEQ multiplex PCR was the method, and the copy in TCRdb shows in-frame clones only, minus some. The sample consists of 75,000 to 100,000 clones, about 74% of them appearing once. This record belongs to a study of cytomegalovirus exposure and HLA in healthy donors. Points from the study as a whole: Through in vitro validation, three CMV-associated chains were shown to be specific for CMV antigens. Analyzed later, most CMV-associated TCR beta chains appeared HLA-restricted.

The J gene is TRBJ2-7, the V gene TRBV2; D uncertain. The clonotype was recovered from a man aged 60-69 years in good health and CMV-seropositive. The source material was PBMCs. The CDR3 protein is CASSYLDGYEQYF. DNA for the CDR3: TGTGCCAGCAGCTACCTCGACGGGTACGAGCAGTACTTC.